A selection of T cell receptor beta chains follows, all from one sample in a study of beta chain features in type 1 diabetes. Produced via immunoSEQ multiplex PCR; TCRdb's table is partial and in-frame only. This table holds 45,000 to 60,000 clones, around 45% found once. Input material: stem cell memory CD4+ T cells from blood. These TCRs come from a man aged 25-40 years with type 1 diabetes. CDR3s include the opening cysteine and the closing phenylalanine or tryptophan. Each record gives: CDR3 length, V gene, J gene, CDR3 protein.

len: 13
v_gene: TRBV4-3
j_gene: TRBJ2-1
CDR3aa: CASSQGVAGGQFF

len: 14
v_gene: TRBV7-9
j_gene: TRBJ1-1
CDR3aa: CASSLGAMNTEAFF

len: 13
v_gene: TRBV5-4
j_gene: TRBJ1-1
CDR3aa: CASSLERRFEAFF

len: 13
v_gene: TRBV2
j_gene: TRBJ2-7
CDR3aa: CASSYTGGGGQYF

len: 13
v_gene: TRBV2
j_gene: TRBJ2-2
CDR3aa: CASSLEVTGELFF

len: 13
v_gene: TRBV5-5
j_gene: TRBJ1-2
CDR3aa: CASRRSQVYGYTF

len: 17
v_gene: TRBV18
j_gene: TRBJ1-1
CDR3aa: CASSPSEESSVSAGAFF

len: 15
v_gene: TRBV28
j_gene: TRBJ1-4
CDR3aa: CASNPMDSEVEKLFF

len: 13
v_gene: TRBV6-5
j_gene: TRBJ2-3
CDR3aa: CATLNRVSDTQYF

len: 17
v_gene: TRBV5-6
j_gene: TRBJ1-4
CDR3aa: CASSYTPHRGPDEKLFF

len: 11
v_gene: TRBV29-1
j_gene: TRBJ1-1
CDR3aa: CSANYDREAFF

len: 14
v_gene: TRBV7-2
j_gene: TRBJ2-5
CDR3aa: CASSLAPGQETQYF